The entry below describes one TCR beta chain. What it binds is unknown. The data were obtained in a study of vaccination effects on CD4 cells after COVID-19. TCRdb keeps only in-frame clones here, not all; method: immunoSEQ multiplex PCR. The table includes about 41,000 clones, 65% to 80% detected once. Using viral peptide pools, the ViraFEST assay grew out antigen-specific CD4+ T cells prior to sequencing. CD4+ T cell isolation took place after less than 13 days of culture. People in the vaccine group had not been infected with SARS-CoV-2 before, and their nucleocapsid antibodies were negative. At days 3 and 7, half of the medium was exchanged for IL-2 medium. The study, taken as a whole, reports: Clones of infection and vaccine origin contracted markedly late after vaccination.

Sequencing was performed on CD4+ T cells from PBMCs cultured with HCoV-NL63 spike peptides, taken before COVID-19 vaccination. The clonotype originates from a human donor who received a COVID-19 vaccine.

The CDR3 region is CSASDRGSTDTQYF. The CDR3 DNA is TGCAGTGCTAGTGACAGGGGTAGCACAGATACGCAGTATTTT. The chain recombines TRBV20-1 with TRBJ2-3; 8 nucleotides agree with TRBD1. V gave up 3 bases and J gave up 0 bases; unmatched junction bases: 2. Germline CDR1 reads DFQATT; CDR2 reads SNEGSKA (reference sequence). This CDR3 comprises 14 residues.